The 19 T cell receptor beta chains below were found in one sample sequenced in a study of blood T cell repertoires in COVID-19. The data were produced by immunoSEQ multiplex PCR, yet TCRdb's version contains in-frame clones alone and is incomplete. The data contain about 120,000 clones, approximately 85% of them singletons. The specimen sequenced was peripheral blood. The receptor source for this set is a man under 40 with COVID-19, enrolled during active disease.

This clone was recorded a few times. CDR3 DNA: TGTGCCAGTACTATCGGCTTAATGAAAAATGGCGGACTGTTTTTT. Amino acids: CASTIGLMKNGGLFF. The chain combines TRBV19 with TRBJ1-4; D gene unclear. Trimming left V 7 bases short and J 13 bases short, with 25 bases between. The CDR3 runs to 15 residues. Germline V gives CDR1 LNHDA, CDR2 SQIVND (reference sequence). Complete variable domain (other parts from reference TRBV19 and TRBJ1-4): DGGITQSPKYLFRKEGQNVTLSCEQNLNHDAMYWYRQDPGQGLRLIYYSQIVNDFQKGDIAEGYSVSREKKESFPLTVTSAQKNPTAFYLCASTIGLMKNGGLFFGSGTQLSVL.

This chain connects TRBV7-2 to TRBJ2-3, with 10 bases aligning to TRBD2. V lost 1 base, J lost 5 bases, and 0 bases stayed unmatched. The CDR3 has 14 residues. Germline loops: CDR1 SGHTA, CDR2 FQGNSA. The CDR3 spells CASSLGTSGDTQYF. The CDR3 nucleotides read TGTGCCAGCAGCTTAGGGACTAGCGGAGATACGCAGTATTTT. Drawing the rest from reference TRBV7-2 and TRBJ2-3, the complete variable domain is GAGVSQSPSNKVTEKGKDVELRCDPISGHTALYWYRQSLGQGLEFLIYFQGNSAPDKSGLPSDRFSAERTGGSVSTLTIQRTQQEDSAVYLCASSLGTSGDTQYFGPGTRLTVL.

This chain joins TRBV19 and TRBJ1-1; 7 bases fit TRBD1. In germline, CDR1 is LNHDA, CDR2 SQIVND (reference sequence). V was pared by 6 bases and J by 0 bases, with 7 bases of the junction left unmatched. The length of the CDR3 is 15 residues. CDR3 in amino acids: CASRDPQGVNTEAFF. Written as DNA, the CDR3 is TGTGCCAGTAGAGACCCCCAGGGGGTGAACACTGAAGCTTTCTTT.

The chain has TRBV6-6 and TRBJ1-2; D perhaps matches TRBD1 (6 bases). Trimming stripped 5 bases from V and 5 bases from J, with 21 bases between. This CDR3 has 16 residues. The V gene's germline CDR1 is MNHNY and CDR2 SVGAGI (reference sequence). The CDR3 sequence: CASSLNNAGATYGYTF. CDR3 bases: TGTGCCAGCAGTCTTAACAACGCGGGGGCGACATATGGCTACACCTTC.

This rearrangement joins TRBV27 to TRBJ1-4; TRBD1 aligns across 8 bases. J lost 8 bases, V lost 3 bases, and 5 bases had no gene match. The V gene's germline CDR1 is MNHEY and CDR2 SMNVEV (reference sequence). The CDR3 is made up of 14 amino acids. The CDR3 DNA follows: TGTGCCAGCAGTTTGTCTAACAGGGGGGAAAAACTGTTTTTT. Translating gives CASSLSNRGEKLFF.

The count of this clone is one. The V gene is TRBV15, the J gene TRBJ2-3, with a possible D match to TRBD1 (5 bases). CDR3 length: 15 amino acids. The germline V gene has CDR1 LNHNV and CDR2 YYDKDF (reference sequence). With 7 bases removed from V and 2 bases from J, the gap between germline ends came to 16 bases. CDR3 in amino acids: CATTYSGLYTDTQYF. CDR3 bases: TGTGCCACCACCTATTCAGGGCTATACACAGATACGCAGTATTTT.

The chain links TRBV9 to TRBJ2-1; 11 bases match TRBD2. The V and J ends lost 3 bases and 7 bases, in that order; junction bases with no gene match: 6. The CDR3 spans 15 residues. The germline V gene encodes CDR1 SGDLS and CDR2 YYNGEE. The CDR3 DNA follows: TGTGCCAGCAGCGAAGAGGGGACTAGCGGTAATGAGCAGTTCTTC. This translates into CASSEEGTSGNEQFF. The full variable domain, with the rest looked up from reference TRBV9 and TRBJ2-1, is DSGVTQTPKHLITATGQRVTLRCSPRSGDLSVYWYQQSLDQGLQFLIQYYNGEERAKGNILERFSAQQFPDLHSELNLSSLELGDSALYFCASSEEGTSGNEQFFGPGTRLTVL.

The chain links TRBV28 to TRBJ1-4; D is possibly TRBD1 (6 bases). Germline-derived CDR1 and CDR2 are MDHEN and SYDVKM. The CDR3 has 16 residues. V shed 5 bases and J shed 1 base, with 14 bases lying between them. The CDR3, as DNA: TGTGCCAGCAGTAGCTTGCGGGGGCGAACTAATGAAAAACTGTTTTTT. Translated: CASSSLRGRTNEKLFF.

This rearrangement joins TRBV2 to TRBJ1-2, with D unclear. Trimming took 3 bases from V and 5 from J, leaving 13 bases between them. The germline V gene encodes CDR1 SNHLY and CDR2 FYNNEI. The CDR3 runs 14 residues. CDR3 sequence (DNA): TGTGCCAGCAGTGACGTCGAAATGCGATATGGCTACACCTTC. Translating gives CASSDVEMRYGYTF.

This clone occurred a few times. Other DNA sequences in the sample encode the same CDR3. The chain employs TRBV10-3 and TRBJ2-2; the D is unclear. Trimming left V 0 bases short and J 5 bases short, with 7 bases between. Germline CDR1 ENHRY, CDR2 SYGVKD. CDR3 length: 14 amino acids. In nucleotides, the CDR3 is TGTGCCATCAGTGAGTCCGGCGGAACCGGGGAGCTGTTTTTT. The encoded protein is CAISESGGTGELFF.

The chain is built from TRBV28 and TRBJ1-2; TRBD1 matches 8 bases. V shed 0 bases and J 8 bases; nucleotides not matched to a gene: 5. Germline assignment: CDR1 MDHEN and CDR2 SYDVKM. The CDR3 has 14 residues. The CDR3 DNA sequence: TGTGCCAGCAGTTTATGGGACAGGGATGGCGGCTACACCTTC. Amino acid sequence: CASSLWDRDGGYTF.

This clone was detected once. This chain links TRBV4-3 with TRBJ1-1; D is ambiguous. This CDR3 contains 16 residues. Germline-derived CDR1 and CDR2 are LGHNA and YSLEER. The V and J ends lost 1 base and 1 base respectively, with 13 bases between them. This CDR3 reads CASSQVTGLGNTEAFF. CDR3 bases: TGCGCCAGCAGCCAAGTCACGGGGTTGGGGAACACTGAAGCTTTCTTT.

This rearrangement joins TRBV28 to TRBJ2-7; TRBD1 matches 7 bases. This CDR3 is 13 amino acids long. Looked up from germline, CDR1 is MDHEN and CDR2 is SYDVKM. With 2 bases clipped from V and 5 bases from J, the junction kept 3 bases outside the gene matches. The CDR3 region is CASSLVGTDEQYF. The CDR3 nucleotides are TGTGCCAGCAGTTTAGTAGGGACAGACGAGCAGTACTTC.

The chain is built from TRBV28 and TRBJ1-2, with 7 bases identical to TRBD1. CDR1 MDHEN and CDR2 SYDVKM come from the germline V gene. The trim removed 5 bases at V and 4 bases at J, leaving 10 bases unmatched. The CDR3 is 15 amino acids. The CDR3 spells CASSGGGRVTYGYTF. CDR3 bases: TGTGCCAGCAGTGGAGGGGGCAGGGTGACCTATGGCTACACCTTC.

This chain uses TRBV12-5 with TRBJ1-1; 11 bases align to TRBD1. Germline CDR1 and CDR2: LGHNT and FRNRAP. V shed 2 bases, J shed 1 base, and the junction held 6 bases outside the gene matches. The CDR3 covers 17 residues. The chain's CDR3 is CASGLQGTGGPNTEAFF. Written as DNA, the CDR3 is TGTGCTAGTGGTTTGCAGGGGACAGGGGGACCGAACACTGAAGCTTTCTTT.

This clone was seen once. V and J are TRBV29-1 and TRBJ1-1; a possible D gene is TRBD1 (6 bases). Germline V gene data show CDR1 as SQVTM and CDR2 as ANQGSEA. This CDR3 contains 13 residues. Between the trimmed V and J ends, which lost 2 bases and 5 bases, there was a span of 12 bases. As DNA, the CDR3 is TGCAGCGTTGAAACGACCAGGGGTACTGAAGCTTTCTTT. Translation: CSVETTRGTEAFF.

The chain combines TRBV6-5 with TRBJ1-1; D might be TRBD1 (5 bases). Germline V gene sequence: CDR1 MNHEY, CDR2 SVGAGI. Between the trimmed V and J ends, which lost 6 bases and 5 bases, there was a span of 13 bases. CDR3 size: 13 residues. In nucleotides, the CDR3 is TGTGCCAGCAGCTCCCGGGGGGGGACTGAAGCTTTCTTT. It encodes CASSSRGGTEAFF.

A remark on this clone: This sample also contains other DNA sequences that code for the same CDR3. This chain uses TRBV5-1 with TRBJ1-4; maybe TRBD1 (6 bases). V was trimmed by 4 bases and J by 2 bases, leaving 9 bases between them. Germline values: CDR1 SGHRS, CDR2 YFSETQ. This CDR3 spans 14 amino acids. CDR3 sequence reads: CASSPDSTNEKLFF. The DNA for the CDR3 is TGCGCCAGCAGCCCGGACAGCACTAATGAAAAACTGTTTTTT. Full variable domain (missing parts from reference TRBV5-1 and TRBJ1-4): KAGVTQTPRYLIKTRGQQVTLSCSPISGHRSVSWYQQTPGQGLQFLFEYFSETQRNKGNFPGRFSGRQFSNSRSEMNVSTLELGDSALYLCASSPDSTNEKLFFGSGTQLSVL.

This clone was seen once. This chain connects TRBV5-3 to TRBJ1-3; 8 bases are shared with TRBD1. TRBV5-3 is an ORF for which the function is uncertain. Trimming at V came to 4 bases and at J to 2 bases, leaving 8 bases not matched to a gene. The CDR3 contains 16 residues. The CDR3 DNA follows: TGTGCCAGAAGCACTACAGGGGGACGAACTGGAAACACCATATATTTT. This translates into CARSTTGGRTGNTIYF.